This passage covers 21 T cell receptor beta chains from one sample sequenced in a study of shared clonotypes between healthy human individuals. The method was immunoSEQ multiplex PCR; TCRdb's version includes in-frame clones alone and lacks a portion of them. Altogether fewer than 150,000 clones are present, about 63% being singletons, with the ten largest covering 20% to 25%. Source material: memory CD8+ T cells sorted from blood. Subset of the sample: CD45RO+ cells pooled with CCR7-negative TemRA cells. The receptor set was obtained from a young woman in good health.

V is TRBV20-1 and J is TRBJ1-4; D gene uncertain. Germline V lookup: CDR1 DFQATT, CDR2 SNEGSKA (reference sequence). The CDR3 has 10 residues. V dropped 0 bases and J dropped 8 bases, with 1 base sitting between them. The CDR3 nucleotides are TGCAGTGCTAGAGAGGAAAAACTGTTTTTT. As protein: CSAREEKLFF.

V gene TRBV10-3 combines with J gene TRBJ2-1, with D perhaps matching TRBD2 (5 bases). Per germline, CDR1 ENHRY and CDR2 SYGVKD. V lost 6 bases and J 7 bases, leaving 13 bases between the germline ends. This CDR3 has 13 residues. CDR3 nucleotide sequence: TGTGCCATCAGAGGGCCTTCGGGAAATGAGCAGTTCTTC. Amino acid sequence: CAIRGPSGNEQFF.

J is TRBJ2-2 and V is TRBV10-3; D is perhaps TRBD2 (6 bases). CDR3 length: 16 residues. V lost 9 bases and J lost 7, with 24 bases in between. Germline lookup yields CDR1 ENHRY and CDR2 SYGVKD. The CDR3: CAIEPRSSREDGELFF. The CDR3 DNA reads TGTGCCATAGAACCCAGAAGCTCCAGGGAGGACGGGGAGCTGTTTTTT.

This clone occurred a few times. The chain carries TRBV10-2 and TRBJ1-1; no firm D call. Germline V gene data show CDR1 as WSHSY and CDR2 as SAAADI. V was clipped by 2 bases and J by 1 base, with 8 bases between them. This CDR3 is 14 amino acids long. The DNA of the CDR3 is TGCGCCAGCAGTGAGCCGGAGCAGAACACTGAAGCTTTCTTT. It codes for CASSEPEQNTEAFF.

This chain joins TRBV7-6 and TRBJ1-1; 7 nucleotides agree with TRBD1. The length of the CDR3 is 14 residues. V was clipped by 7 bases and J by 6 bases; unmatched bases: 11. The germline gives CDR1 SGHVS, CDR2 FNYEAQ. This CDR3 is CASTYRQGSPEAFF. The DNA for the CDR3 is TGTGCCAGCACCTATAGACAGGGCAGCCCTGAAGCTTTCTTT.

In this sample, this clone turned up a few times. Other DNA sequences from this sample encode an identical CDR3 as well. This rearrangement joins TRBV2 to TRBJ2-7; 7 nucleotides line up with TRBD1. Trimming cost V 8 bases and J 2 bases; bases outside gene matches: 6. Germline CDR1 and CDR2: SNHLY and FYNNEI. The CDR3 has 13 amino acids. The CDR3, as DNA: TGTGCCAGCCGGGACAGCGAACCCTACGAGCAGTACTTC. It translates to CASRDSEPYEQYF.

This clone has only a few counts. This rearrangement joins TRBV29-1 to TRBJ2-5, with D hard to call. Germline CDR1 and CDR2: SQVTM and ANQGSEA. Trimming removed 6 bases at V and 1 base at J, with 12 bases between. This CDR3 comprises 13 residues. DNA of the CDR3: TGCAGCGTCTCGCCTATATCCCAAGAGACCCAGTACTTC. Amino acid sequence: CSVSPISQETQYF.

Note on this clone: An end of the junction differs from the germline gene, which may be a read error. The chain links TRBV19 to TRBJ2-5; no reliable D call. The end of the DNA is better explained by TRBJ2-7, so the J call may be wrong. Germline V gives CDR1 LNHDA, CDR2 SQIVND (reference sequence). The CDR3 runs to 12 residues. The CDR3 loop is CASSLDNYEQYF. CDR3 bases: TGTGCCAGTAGTCTAGACAACTACGAGCAGTACTTC.

V gene TRBV27 combines with J gene TRBJ2-7; TRBD1 might be the D (6 bases). Germline values: CDR1 MNHEY, CDR2 SMNVEV (reference sequence). The CDR3 totals 11 residues. Trimming took off 10 bases at V and 3 bases at J, with 10 bases between the two ends. The CDR3 is CATLQGYEQYF. The CDR3 DNA sequence: TGTGCCACCCTACAGGGCTACGAGCAGTACTTC.

This chain joins TRBV28 and TRBJ1-4; D gene uncertain. CDR1 and CDR2 (germline): MDHEN, SYDVKM. The CDR3 consists of 14 residues. The germline V and J ends were trimmed by 3 bases and 8 bases, with 13 bases remaining between them. CDR3 region: CASSFPMKWEKLFF. The CDR3 bases are TGTGCCAGCAGTTTCCCGATGAAATGGGAAAAACTGTTTTTT.

At least ten counts were recorded for this clone. V and J are TRBV15 and TRBJ2-3, with D tentatively TRBD1 (5 bases). CDR1 and CDR2 (germline): LNHNV, YYDKDF (reference sequence). The CDR3 consists of 15 residues. Deletions cut 2 bases from V and 2 bases from J, with 11 bases between. CDR3 coding DNA: TGTGCCACCAGCAGACAAGGACAAGCCACAGATACGCAGTATTTT. As protein: CATSRQGQATDTQYF.

The V gene is TRBV10-3, the J gene TRBJ2-3; D possibly matches TRBD1 or TRBD2 (7 bases each). Germline V CDR1 and CDR2: ENHRY, SYGVKD. The CDR3 covers 20 residues. V was cut by 4 bases and J by 0 bases, with 26 bases left in between. The CDR3 spells CAISGPGGLTSLLSTDTQYF. DNA of the CDR3: TGTGCCATCAGTGGCCCAGGGGGACTAACGAGCCTTTTGAGCACAGATACGCAGTATTTT.

This clone has just a few counts. CDR3 sequence: CASSPLRDSGYEQYF. The CDR3 DNA reads as TGTGCCAGCAGTCCGCTCCGGGACAGCGGCTACGAGCAGTACTTC. The chain couples TRBV27 to TRBJ2-7, with 7 bases aligning to TRBD1. The CDR3 loop spans 15 amino acids. CDR1 is MNHEY and CDR2 is SMNVEV in the germline V gene (reference sequence). The V segment lost 5 bases and the J segment 3 bases; nucleotides outside the gene matches: 10.

The rearrangement links TRBV4-2 to TRBJ1-6; 7 bases map to TRBD1. From germline, CDR1 is LGHNA and CDR2 YNFKEQ. The J segment lost 5 bases and the V segment lost 6 bases, leaving 7 bases of the junction unmatched. The CDR3 is 15 amino acids. CDR3 in amino acids: CASSPITGDNSPLHF. Written as DNA, the CDR3 is TGTGCCAGCAGTCCGATTACAGGGGATAATTCACCCCTCCACTTT.

The chain carries TRBV25-1 and TRBJ2-3; 7 bases match TRBD2. CDR1 is MGHDK and CDR2 is SYGVNS in the germline V gene. This CDR3 is built from 16 residues. Trimming cost V 1 base and J 3 bases; bases outside gene matches: 7. CDR3 amino acids: CASSELAGRATDTQYF. The CDR3 bases are TGTGCCAGCAGTGAATTAGCGGGCAGGGCGACAGATACGCAGTATTTT.

V usage is TRBV5-1 and J usage is TRBJ2-7, with TRBD2 identical over 10 bases. Unmatched junction bases numbered 4, after V lost 2 bases and J lost 5 bases. The germline V gene encodes CDR1 SGHRS and CDR2 YFSETQ. This CDR3 is 14 amino acids long. The CDR3, as DNA: TGCGCCAGCAGCTTTAGCGGGAGGATCAACGAGCAGTACTTC. Its translation: CASSFSGRINEQYF. Drawing the rest from reference TRBV5-1 and TRBJ2-7, the complete variable domain is KAGVTQTPRYLIKTRGQQVTLSCSPISGHRSVSWYQQTPGQGLQFLFEYFSETQRNKGNFPGRFSGRQFSNSRSEMNVSTLELGDSALYLCASSFSGRINEQYFGPGTRLTVT.

This chain uses TRBV6-5 with TRBJ2-2, with D uncertain. V was clipped by 2 bases and J by 5 bases, with 9 bases between them. CDR1 is MNHEY and CDR2 is SVGAGI in the germline V gene. The CDR3 runs 14 residues. In DNA form, the CDR3 reads TGTGCCAGCAGTTACAATGGGCTAACCGGGGAGCTGTTTTTT. Translation: CASSYNGLTGELFF.

The chain has TRBV28 and TRBJ2-3; 10 nucleotides align to TRBD2. This CDR3 spans 18 amino acids. Trimming at V came to 4 bases and at J to 2 bases, leaving 12 bases not matched to a gene. Germline V gene lookup returns CDR1 MDHEN and CDR2 SYDVKM. CDR3 sequence reads: CASSSRLGLAAFTDTQYF. The CDR3 DNA reads TGTGCCAGCAGTTCCCGCCTAGGACTAGCGGCCTTCACAGATACGCAGTATTTT. Drawing the rest from reference TRBV28 and TRBJ2-3, the complete variable domain is DVKVTQSSRYLVKRTGEKVFLECVQDMDHENMFWYRQDPGLGLRLIYFSYDVKMKEKGDIPEGYSVSREKKERFSLILESASTNQTSMYLCASSSRLGLAAFTDTQYFGPGTRLTVL.

The chain combines TRBV10-2 with TRBJ2-2; the D gene is possibly TRBD1 (5 bases). CDR3 size: 14 residues. CDR1 is WSHSY, CDR2 SAAADI, per germline. V was shortened by 3 bases and J by 8 bases, with 13 bases between the two germline ends. CDR3 coding DNA: TGCGCCAGCAGTGATCAGGGTCCAATTGGGGAGCTGTTTTTT. Its protein product is CASSDQGPIGELFF.

The chain employs TRBV19 and TRBJ2-3; the D gene could be TRBD1 or TRBD2 (5 bases each). Germline V lookup: CDR1 LNHDA, CDR2 SQIVND (reference sequence). Trimming removed 4 bases from V and 2 bases from J, with 13 bases in between. The CDR3 contains 15 residues. Written as DNA, the CDR3 is TGTGCCAGTAGTACCGGGACGGGAATCACAGATACGCAGTATTTT. Residues: CASSTGTGITDTQYF.

The chain has TRBV7-8 and TRBJ2-7; D might be TRBD1 (6 bases). Trimming pared 5 bases from V and 2 bases from J, leaving 19 bases between. There are 16 residues in the CDR3. Germline CDR1 reads SGHVS; CDR2 reads FQNEAQ. The CDR3 region has the DNA TGTGCCAGCAGCCTCACCCTTGGACAGCTTGCCTACGAGCAGTACTTC. It translates to CASSLTLGQLAYEQYF. The full variable domain, completed using reference TRBV7-8 and TRBJ2-7, is GAGVSQSPRYKVAKRGQDVALRCDPISGHVSLFWYQQALGQGPEFLTYFQNEAQLDKSGLPSDRFFAERPEGSVSTLKIQRTQQEDSAVYLCASSLTLGQLAYEQYFGPGTRLTVT.